A selection of T cell receptor beta chains follows, all from one sample in a study of CD8 T cells in Susac syndrome. TCRdb used MiXCR to reprocess the immunoSEQ multiplex PCR reads, holding one entry per CDR3 protein. The table lists about 120,000 distinct CDR3 sequences, roughly 95% of them singletons. Sequencing was performed on CD4+ T cells from PBMCs. These TCRs come from a human donor with Susac syndrome. Both conserved end residues are trimmed from each CDR3. Fields, in order: V gene, J gene, CDR3 protein.

v_call: TRBV28
j_call: TRBJ2-4
cdr3_aa: ASSFELAKNIQY

v_call: TRBV19
j_call: TRBJ2-5
cdr3_aa: ASSTRDIQETQY

v_call: TRBV20-1
j_call: TRBJ2-7
cdr3_aa: SARVASGQYEQY

v_call: TRBV29-1
j_call: TRBJ1-1
cdr3_aa: SARRGDTEAF

v_call: TRBV20-1
j_call: TRBJ1-4
cdr3_aa: SAEPQGIGEKLF

v_call: TRBV25-1
j_call: TRBJ2-3
cdr3_aa: ASENSGGTDTQY

v_call: TRBV6-5
j_call: TRBJ2-7
cdr3_aa: ASKQLGEQY

v_call: TRBV7-2
j_call: TRBJ1-1
cdr3_aa: ASSSQDRGEAF

v_call: TRBV18
j_call: TRBJ2-7
cdr3_aa: ASSNSDRSYEQY

v_call: TRBV6-6
j_call: TRBJ2-7
cdr3_aa: ASSLGNFYEQY

v_call: TRBV7-2
j_call: TRBJ2-5
cdr3_aa: ASSFDPWRETQY

v_call: TRBV2
j_call: TRBJ2-5
cdr3_aa: ASSDGTGVRETQY

v_call: TRBV29-1
j_call: TRBJ2-1
cdr3_aa: SVKTVGVYNEQF

v_call: TRBV29-1
j_call: TRBJ1-1
cdr3_aa: SVANENTEAF

v_call: TRBV28
j_call: TRBJ1-5
cdr3_aa: ASSSPGLGQPQH

v_call: TRBV5-4
j_call: TRBJ2-3
cdr3_aa: ASSSTGSPPDTQY

v_call: TRBV27
j_call: TRBJ2-7
cdr3_aa: ASDRPSGSSYEQY

v_call: TRBV2
j_call: TRBJ2-6
cdr3_aa: ASRLLTANVLT

v_call: TRBV20-1
j_call: TRBJ2-1
cdr3_aa: SAREPDIEYNEQF

v_call: TRBV7-2
j_call: TRBJ2-3
cdr3_aa: ASSLERFPSGGFTDTQY

v_call: TRBV5-5
j_call: TRBJ1-5
cdr3_aa: ASSLWAGGNQPQH

v_call: TRBV28
j_call: TRBJ2-2
cdr3_aa: ASSLWAGELF

v_call: TRBV6-5
j_call: TRBJ2-7
cdr3_aa: ASSSQGPRSYEQY

v_call: TRBV20-1
j_call: TRBJ2-1
cdr3_aa: SASARGDEQF

v_call: TRBV18
j_call: TRBJ2-3
cdr3_aa: ASSPQRPNTQY

v_call: TRBV20-1
j_call: TRBJ2-1
cdr3_aa: SAREGSTYNEQF

v_call: TRBV2
j_call: TRBJ2-3
cdr3_aa: ASRRDRDPDTQY

v_call: TRBV6-6
j_call: TRBJ1-2
cdr3_aa: ASSYGEGYNYGYT

v_call: TRBV3-1
j_call: TRBJ2-7
cdr3_aa: ASSPRGSSRPYEQY

v_call: TRBV7-2
j_call: TRBJ2-1
cdr3_aa: ASSLVGGSKARNEQF

v_call: TRBV6-5
j_call: TRBJ1-2
cdr3_aa: ASSSDREVRLNYGYT

v_call: TRBV7-3
j_call: TRBJ1-2
cdr3_aa: ASSPGQGPIYGYT

v_call: TRBV30
j_call: TRBJ1-4
cdr3_aa: AWVGRLGEKLF

v_call: TRBV20-1
j_call: TRBJ2-7
cdr3_aa: SAPIPGQGSEQY

v_call: TRBV6-5
j_call: TRBJ1-4
cdr3_aa: ASRDRQTNEKLF

v_call: TRBV30
j_call: TRBJ2-1
cdr3_aa: AWSPGTGPNSYNEQF